This T cell receptor beta chain was found in a study of blood T cell repertoires in COVID-19. On the study more broadly: There were acute and convalescent COVID-19 samples, and they came from the United States, Italy and Spain.

Sequencing was performed with immunoSEQ multiplex PCR; in TCRdb, only in-frame clones are kept and a portion is missing. The table has more than 85,000 clones, approximately 85% seen once. The sample was peripheral blood. The sequence derives from a man aged 35-49 years with active or convalescent COVID-19.

The CDR3 DNA sequence: TGTGCCAGCAGGGGACATGGCACTGAAGCTTTCTTT. Its translation: CASRGHGTEAFF. The V gene is TRBV28, the J gene TRBJ1-1; perhaps TRBD1 as D (6 bases). This CDR3 contains 12 residues. Germline V gene lookup returns CDR1 MDHEN and CDR2 SYDVKM. Trimming left V 6 bases short and J 4 bases short, with 9 bases between.